These 28 T cell receptor beta chains came from one sample sequenced in a study of early T cells in non-severe SARS-CoV-2 infection. MiXCR, applied by TCRdb to the 5' RACE reads, yields one record per CDR3 protein. The repertoire includes about 55,000 distinct CDR3 sequences, roughly an eighth of them detected once, and roughly 1.4% sits in the top ten. Sequencing used whole blood. The receptors derive from an adult who was a healthcare worker with PCR-confirmed SARS-CoV-2 infection or an uninfected control (not recorded which).

This chain links TRBV6-5 with TRBJ1-1, with TRBD1 as a possible D gene (5 bases). V lost 0 bases to trimming and J lost 10 bases, with 12 bases between them. CDR3 length equals 13 residues. Germline V gene sequence: CDR1 MNHEY, CDR2 SVGAGI. The chain's CDR3 is CASSYSGGYAAFF. CDR3 in DNA: TGTGCCAGCAGTTACTCGGGGGGGTATGCAGCTTTCTTT.

At least ten counts were recorded for this clonotype. The rearrangement links TRBV19 to TRBJ1-2; D may be TRBD1 (6 bases). The CDR3 extends over 14 amino acids. Germline CDR1 and CDR2: LNHDA and SQIVND (reference sequence). The V end was cut by 5 bases, the J end by 3 bases, with 13 bases between. The CDR3 loop is CASSFGQTDYGYTF. The CDR3 nucleotides are TGTGCCAGTAGTTTCGGACAGACTGACTATGGCTACACCTTC.

This clonotype was seen at least ten times. This rearrangement joins TRBV20-1 to TRBJ1-2, with a possible D match to TRBD1 (5 bases). Germline assignment: CDR1 DFQATT and CDR2 SNEGSKA (reference sequence). CDR3 size: 14 residues. V was shortened by 6 bases and J by 6 bases, with 20 bases between the two germline ends. As DNA, the CDR3 is TGCAGTGCCGCCGTGGAGGGGAATTATGATGGCTACACCTTC. Translation: CSAAVEGNYDGYTF.

The rearrangement uses TRBV19 and TRBJ2-7; no firm D call. V was pared by 0 bases and J by 4 bases, with 7 bases between. CDR1 is LNHDA and CDR2 is SQIVND in the germline V gene (reference sequence). The CDR3 has 13 amino acids. CDR3 loop: CASSIDLEYEQYF. The CDR3 nucleotides read TGTGCCAGTAGTATAGATCTGGAGTACGAGCAGTACTTC.

This chain joins TRBV7-2 and TRBJ1-2; weak D call: TRBD1 (6 bases). The CDR3 runs to 15 residues. Germline V lookup: CDR1 SGHTA, CDR2 FQGNSA. Deletions cut 6 bases from V and 7 bases from J, with 21 bases between. The CDR3 nucleotides are TGTGCCAGCAGTCCCCAGATAACGGGGGCCGGTGGCTACACCTTC. Encoded protein: CASSPQITGAGGYTF.

The CDR3 DNA is TGTGCCAGCAGCGCCCGACTAGCGGCGAACACCGGGGAGCTGTTTTTT. Protein product: CASSARLAANTGELFF. This sequence joins TRBV9 and TRBJ2-2; 9 positions match TRBD2. There are 16 residues in the CDR3. Germline V gene sequence: CDR1 SGDLS, CDR2 YYNGEE. Losses at the gene ends were 3 bases for V and 0 bases for J; bases not matched to a gene: 3.

The CDR3 DNA reads TGCAGTGCTATTCTAGCGGGGGCCTCTCAGGACATTCAGTACTTC. As protein: CSAILAGASQDIQYF. The chain has TRBV20-1 and TRBJ2-4; 10 bases fit TRBD2. The V and J ends lost 4 bases and 8 bases, in that order; junction bases with no gene match: 11. Germline assignment: CDR1 DFQATT and CDR2 SNEGSKA (reference sequence). There are 15 residues in the CDR3.

The chain uses TRBV11-2 and TRBJ2-3; D ambiguous. CDR1 is SGHAT, CDR2 FQNNGV, per germline. The ends were cut back, 7 bases at V and 4 bases at J, with 12 bases in the middle. The CDR3 has 13 residues. Here the CDR3 DNA reads TGTGCCAGCACCTTCTTGGGTGCAGATACGCAGTATTTT. Amino acid sequence: CASTFLGADTQYF.

This clonotype was detected ten times or more. The gene calls are TRBV12-3 or TRBV12-4 and TRBJ1-2; possibly TRBD1 for D (6 bases). The CDR3 covers 14 residues. The V end was cut by 3 bases, the J end by 5 bases, with 13 bases between. CDR3 residues: CASSLQGQPYGYTF. CDR3 DNA sequence: TGTGCCAGCAGTTTGCAGGGGCAGCCGTATGGCTACACCTTC.

This chain uses TRBV20-1 with TRBJ2-1; D may be TRBD2 (6 bases). V lost 6 bases to trimming and J lost 3 bases, with 18 bases between them. Germline values: CDR1 DFQATT, CDR2 SNEGSKA (reference sequence). The CDR3 loop spans 15 amino acids. The CDR3: CSAPKSGLNYNEQFF. Written as DNA, the CDR3 is TGCAGTGCCCCCAAGTCGGGACTCAACTACAATGAGCAGTTCTTC.

This clonotype was counted at least ten times. The V call is TRBV7-6, the J call TRBJ2-7; the match to TRBD2 covers 7 bases. The CDR3 contains 15 residues. Germline CDR1 and CDR2: SGHVS and FNYEAQ. The V gene end was trimmed by 5 bases and the J gene end by 2 bases; junction bases not matched to a gene: 9. The CDR3 spells CASSLYPGTTYEQYF. The CDR3 DNA sequence: TGTGCCAGCAGCCTTTACCCCGGGACTACCTACGAGCAGTACTTC.

Ten or more counts support this clonotype. The chain carries TRBV5-1 and TRBJ1-1; D is ambiguous. With 4 bases removed from V and 4 bases from J, the gap between germline ends came to 23 bases. This CDR3 is built from 17 residues. Germline V lookup: CDR1 SGHRS, CDR2 YFSETQ. The CDR3 sequence is CASSTLPSPVLGTEAFF. In nucleotides, the CDR3 is TGCGCCAGCAGCACGCTCCCATCACCAGTGTTGGGCACTGAAGCTTTCTTT.

This clonotype was seen at least ten times. The rearrangement links TRBV18 to TRBJ1-2; D not certain. The V end lost 3 bases, the J end lost 4 bases, and 15 bases lay between the germline ends. The CDR3 consists of 15 residues. The germline V gene encodes CDR1 KGHSH and CDR2 LQKENI. The CDR3 bases are TGTGCCAGCTCACCGTTGGGTGATAACACCTATGGCTACACCTTC. This codes for CASSPLGDNTYGYTF.

V gene TRBV20-1 combines with J gene TRBJ2-1; no clear D. In germline, CDR1 is DFQATT, CDR2 SNEGSKA (reference sequence). Trimming removed 5 bases from V and 9 bases from J, with 20 bases in between. CDR3 length equals 14 residues. This chain's CDR3 is CSAPRLHTPGEQFF. The CDR3 DNA follows: TGCAGTGCTCCACGACTGCACACACCGGGTGAGCAGTTCTTC.

The genes are TRBV12-3 or TRBV12-4 and TRBJ2-1; the match to TRBD2 covers 12 bases. The CDR3 totals 15 residues. Losses at the gene ends were 6 bases for V and 7 bases for J; bases not matched to a gene: 7. The CDR3 DNA sequence: TGTGCCAGCAGACCACTAGCGGGGGGCTTAAATGAGCAGTTCTTC. This gives the protein CASRPLAGGLNEQFF.

This clonotype has a handful of counts. V usage is TRBV12-3 or TRBV12-4 and J usage is TRBJ2-4, with D possibly being TRBD1 or TRBD2 (6 bases each). Trimming pared 2 bases from V and 6 bases from J, leaving 14 bases between. The CDR3 is 15 residues long. CDR3 DNA sequence: TGTGCCAGCAGTTTAAGGGGGGCCGGGATAAACATTCAGTACTTC. Its protein product is CASSLRGAGINIQYF.

This chain links TRBV29-1 with TRBJ2-7; D gene ambiguous. The germline V gene encodes CDR1 SQVTM and CDR2 ANQGSEA. Trimming left V 1 base short and J 1 base short, with 5 bases between. The CDR3 sequence is 12 residues long. CDR3: CSVEVGSYEQYF. CDR3 nucleotide sequence: TGCAGCGTTGAAGTGGGTTCCTACGAGCAGTACTTC.

Many counts were recorded for this clonotype. The chain carries TRBV7-9 and TRBJ2-3; the match to TRBD2 covers 9 bases. Germline-derived CDR1 and CDR2 are SEHNR and FQNEAQ (reference sequence). There are 16 residues in the CDR3. V gave up 5 bases and J gave up 8 bases; unmatched junction bases: 14. This chain's CDR3 is CASSPGGSGGLGTQYF. The CDR3 bases are TGTGCCAGCAGCCCGGGGGGTAGCGGGGGACTTGGTACGCAGTATTTT.

This clonotype has a count of ten or more. This chain links TRBV9 with TRBJ1-4; 7 nucleotides line up with TRBD1. Germline-derived CDR1 and CDR2 are SGDLS and YYNGEE. The V gene end was trimmed by 0 bases and the J gene end by 8 bases; junction bases not matched to a gene: 4. The CDR3 sequence is 14 residues long. The CDR3 is CASSVGQGGEKLFF. CDR3 nucleotide sequence: TGTGCCAGCAGCGTAGGACAGGGAGGAGAAAAACTGTTTTTT.

Many counts were recorded for this clonotype. The rearrangement joins TRBV20-1 to TRBJ1-2, with a weak D call TRBD1 (6 bases). Germline assignment: CDR1 DFQATT and CDR2 SNEGSKA (reference sequence). The CDR3 contains 17 residues. V was pared by 5 bases and J by 4 bases, with 26 bases between. The CDR3 sequence: CSAWTAGHPFGLYGYTF. As DNA, the CDR3 is TGCAGTGCTTGGACAGCCGGCCATCCCTTCGGACTCTATGGCTACACCTTC.

The chain joins TRBV7-9 to TRBJ1-1; possible D gene TRBD1, 5 bases. Trimming left V 2 bases short and J 1 base short, with 20 bases between. The CDR3 extends over 18 amino acids. CDR1 and CDR2 from the germline V gene are SEHNR and FQNEAQ (reference sequence). The CDR3 region has the DNA TGTGCCAGCAGCTTAATTCGGGGGATGGAGGGCGCGAACACTGAAGCTTTCTTT. It codes for CASSLIRGMEGANTEAFF.

This chain joins TRBV21-1 and TRBJ2-3; the table calls TRBD1, which could not be checked here. TRBV21-1 is annotated as a pseudogene. The CDR3 has 23 amino acids. CDR3 nucleotides: TGTGCCAGCAGCAAAGGGGCAGAAGGACAGGGAGGGCTCGCCGTACGGGCCACAGATACGCAGTATTTT. Its translation is CASSKGAEGQGGLAVRATDTQYF.

The V call is TRBV28, the J call TRBJ2-7, with D possibly being TRBD2 (6 bases). Trimming cost V 6 bases and J 6 bases, with 24 bases left between them. In germline, CDR1 is MDHEN, CDR2 SYDVKM. This CDR3 comprises 16 residues. The CDR3 sequence: CASSLGGYRGSGEQYF. The CDR3, as DNA: TGTGCCAGCAGCTTGGGAGGCTATCGGGGGTCGGGCGAGCAGTACTTC.

This chain links TRBV9 with TRBJ1-2, with 7 bases fitting TRBD1. The ends lost 4 bases at V and 5 bases at J; junction bases unmatched: 11. The CDR3 covers 15 residues. The germline gives CDR1 SGDLS, CDR2 YYNGEE. The CDR3 bases are TGTGCCAGCAGCCCTCTAGGACAGGTCTCATATGGCTACACCTTC. As protein: CASSPLGQVSYGYTF.

V gene TRBV7-6 combines with J gene TRBJ2-7; 7 nucleotides match TRBD1. Trimming cost V 5 bases and J 3 bases; bases outside gene matches: 7. The CDR3 has 14 residues. The germline V gene encodes CDR1 SGHVS and CDR2 FNYEAQ. The CDR3 coding sequence is TGTGCCAGCAGCCCGAGGACAGGAAACTACGAGCAGTACTTC. This gives the protein CASSPRTGNYEQYF.

The CDR3 loop reads CSVSWLGRENTEAFF. The CDR3, as DNA: TGCAGTGTCTCGTGGTTGGGGCGAGAAAACACTGAAGCTTTCTTT. The chain couples TRBV20-1 to TRBJ1-1; D may be TRBD1 (5 bases). Trimming pared 7 bases from V and 2 bases from J, leaving 20 bases between. Germline V gene data show CDR1 as DFQATT and CDR2 as SNEGSKA (reference sequence). This CDR3 has 15 residues.

This clonotype was counted only a few times. V and J are TRBV6-1 and TRBJ2-1; weak D call: TRBD1 (5 bases). Trimming stripped 6 bases from V and 0 bases from J, with 9 bases between. CDR1 is MNHNS, CDR2 SASEGT, per germline. The CDR3 spans 14 residues. Here the CDR3 reads CASRIDSSYNEQFF. CDR3 in DNA: TGTGCCAGCAGGATCGACAGCTCCTACAATGAGCAGTTCTTC.

The chain recombines TRBV20-1 with TRBJ2-7; 7 bases agree with TRBD1. Germline trimming cut 2 bases from V and 5 bases from J; bases unmatched to any gene: 9. This CDR3 has 14 residues. Germline lookup yields CDR1 DFQATT and CDR2 SNEGSKA (reference sequence). CDR3 DNA: TGCAGTGCTAGATCCCCGGGACAGTTCCACGAGCAGTACTTC. It yields the protein CSARSPGQFHEQYF.